These 29 T cell receptor beta chains were all obtained from the same sample, sequenced in a study of precursors of human CD4 cytotoxic T cells. TCRdb reprocessed the reads via MiXCR and lists one record per CDR3 protein. The sample consists of several hundred distinct CDR3 sequences, around 20% of them appearing once. Sorted CD4+ central memory, effector memory, IL-7R-high TEMRA and IL-7R-negative TEMRA cells underwent bulk UMI sequencing. Specimen: memory CD4+ T cells from blood (PBMCs). The receptors were sampled from a human donor in good health.

The V gene is TRBV7-9, the J gene TRBJ2-2; 7 nucleotides align to TRBD1. V lost 5 bases to trimming and J lost 0 bases; unmatched junction nucleotides: 3. The germline gives CDR1 SEHNR, CDR2 FQNEAQ (reference sequence). The CDR3 contains 15 residues. In DNA, the CDR3 is TGTGCCAGCAGCACTGGGACAGCGAACACCGGGGAGCTGTTTTTT. It encodes CASSTGTANTGELFF.

In its sample, this clonotype is large. The chain couples TRBV5-6 to TRBJ1-4; D might be TRBD1 (5 bases). The CDR3 consists of 14 residues. V lost 4 bases and J lost 3, with 10 bases in between. Germline CDR1 is SGHDT and CDR2 is YYEEEE. CDR3 in DNA: TGTGCCAGCAGCCACGCAGGGTCTAATGAAAAACTGTTTTTT. Amino acids: CASSHAGSNEKLFF.

Relative to its sample, this clonotype is large. At one boundary the junction diverges from the germline segment, which might be a read error. The chain employs TRBV28 and TRBJ2-7, with TRBD2 identical over 13 bases. Germline CDR1 and CDR2: MDHEN and SYDVKM. This CDR3 comprises 18 residues. CDR3 nucleotide sequence: TGTGCCAACAGTTTATGGGACAAAACTAGCGGGAGGGCCTACGAGCAGTACTTC. It yields the protein CANSLWDKTSGRAYEQYF.

By sample share, this clonotype is large. The gene calls are TRBV7-3 and TRBJ2-3; unclear D gene. Germline assignment: CDR1 SGHTA and CDR2 FQGTGA. This CDR3 spans 12 amino acids. The V and J ends lost 6 bases and 1 base respectively, with 5 bases between them. CDR3 loop: CASSLGTDTQYF. CDR3 DNA: TGTGCCAGCAGTTTGGGCACAGATACGCAGTATTTT.

The V gene is TRBV12-3 or TRBV12-4, the J gene TRBJ1-1; D gene unclear. The CDR3 runs to 10 residues. Trimming stripped 9 bases from V and 2 bases from J, with 4 bases between. As DNA, the CDR3 is TGTGCCAGTAGAAACACTGAAGCTTTCTTT. As protein: CASRNTEAFF.

This clonotype appeared a few times. The chain's CDR3 is CASSYGGQLTDTQYF. CDR3 bases: TGTGCCAGCAGTTACGGGGGACAGCTCACAGATACGCAGTATTTT. The chain recombines TRBV6-5 with TRBJ2-3; 7 bases match TRBD1. CDR1 MNHEY and CDR2 SVGAGI come from the germline V gene. The length of the CDR3 is 15 residues. Trimming cost V 2 bases and J 2 bases; bases outside gene matches: 4.

This clonotype counts as large. The rearrangement uses TRBV7-2 and TRBJ2-3; D ambiguous. V was clipped by 1 base and J by 5 bases, with 4 bases between them. This CDR3 spans 12 amino acids. CDR1 and CDR2 (germline): SGHTA, FQGNSA. The CDR3 coding sequence is TGTGCCAGCAGCTTAGTGGGAGATACGCAGTATTTT. Translating gives CASSLVGDTQYF.

The CDR3 here is CASSLAGTRYEQYF. CDR3 bases: TGTGCCAGCAGTTTGGCCGGGACCAGATACGAGCAGTACTTC. The V gene is TRBV6-5, the J gene TRBJ2-7; D could derive from TRBD1 or TRBD2 (5 bases each). Germline-derived CDR1 and CDR2 are MNHEY and SVGAGI. The CDR3 is 14 residues long. Trimming removed 4 bases at V and 4 bases at J, with 14 bases between.

By frequency in the sample, this clonotype is large. The chain couples TRBV6-4 to TRBJ2-1; tentative D call: TRBD2 (6 bases). Germline V gene sequence: CDR1 MRHNA, CDR2 SNTAGT. This CDR3 contains 15 residues. V lost 3 bases and J lost 5, with 14 bases in between. For the CDR3, the DNA is TGTGCCAGCAGTGAGAACGGGGGAGACCACAATGAGCAGTTCTTC. This translates into CASSENGGDHNEQFF.

This sequence joins TRBV6-5 and TRBJ2-3, with 11 bases identical to TRBD2. With 6 bases clipped from V and 2 bases from J, the junction kept 10 bases outside the gene matches. This CDR3 has 17 amino acids. Germline-derived CDR1 and CDR2 are MNHEY and SVGAGI. CDR3 nucleotide sequence: TGTGCCAGCAGCCCCAAGGGTAGCGGGAGGGCCACAGATACGCAGTATTTT. Translating it yields CASSPKGSGRATDTQYF.

V is TRBV5-1 and J is TRBJ1-2; D not resolved. There are 14 residues in the CDR3. V gave up 4 bases and J gave up 2 bases, with 12 bases separating them. Germline CDR1 is SGHRS and CDR2 is YFSETQ. CDR3 coding DNA: TGCGCCAGCAGCCCAATCGGACGGAACTATGGCTACACCTTC. It specifies CASSPIGRNYGYTF. The variable domain in full, completed from reference TRBV5-1 and TRBJ1-2, reads KAGVTQTPRYLIKTRGQQVTLSCSPISGHRSVSWYQQTPGQGLQFLFEYFSETQRNKGNFPGRFSGRQFSNSRSEMNVSTLELGDSALYLCASSPIGRNYGYTFGSGTRLTVV.

In this sample, this clonotype is large. This chain uses TRBV20-1 with TRBJ2-1; 9 nucleotides line up with TRBD2. Per germline, CDR1 DFQATT and CDR2 SNEGSKA (reference sequence). Trimming cost V 3 bases and J 4 bases; bases outside gene matches: 4. This CDR3 has 14 residues. CDR3 in DNA: TGCAGTGCTAGTACCCTAGCGGGGTACAATGAGCAGTTCTTC. This codes for CSASTLAGYNEQFF.

This chain uses TRBV11-2 with TRBJ2-1; perhaps TRBD1 as D (6 bases). Germline V CDR1 and CDR2: SGHAT, FQNNGV. V gave up 5 bases and J gave up 8 bases, with 13 bases separating them. This CDR3 is 13 amino acids long. CDR3 loop: CASSRDTGHEQFF. DNA for the CDR3: TGTGCCAGCAGCCGGGACACTGGCCATGAGCAGTTCTTC. Drawing the rest from reference TRBV11-2 and TRBJ2-1, the complete variable domain is EAGVAQSPRYKIIEKRQSVAFWCNPISGHATLYWYQQILGQGPKLLIQFQNNGVVDDSQLPKDRFSAERLKGVDSTLKIQPAKLEDSAVYLCASSRDTGHEQFFGPGTRLTVL.

This clonotype occurred a few times. This chain connects TRBV28 to TRBJ2-1; D perhaps matches TRBD2 (6 bases). The CDR3 extends over 13 amino acids. The germline V gene has CDR1 MDHEN and CDR2 SYDVKM. Trimming removed 6 bases at V and 5 bases at J, with 11 bases between. The CDR3 nucleotides are TGTGCCAGCAGAAGGGACTTTAACAATGAGCAGTTCTTC. This codes for CASRRDFNNEQFF.

V gene TRBV27 combines with J gene TRBJ2-3, with 7 bases fitting TRBD2. This CDR3 comprises 14 residues. In germline, CDR1 is MNHEY, CDR2 SMNVEV (reference sequence). Germline trimming cut 5 bases from V and 2 bases from J; bases unmatched to any gene: 4. The CDR3 DNA is TGTGCCAGCAGTACTAGCGTAGTCACAGATACGCAGTATTTT. The encoded protein is CASSTSVVTDTQYF.

In its sample, this clonotype is large. The chain employs TRBV6-4 and TRBJ2-2, with no clear D. V lost 2 bases to trimming and J lost 3 bases, with 4 bases between them. CDR1 is MRHNA, CDR2 SNTAGT, per germline. This CDR3 is 13 amino acids long. The CDR3 sequence is CASSDGYTGELFF. The CDR3 nucleotides read TGTGCCAGCAGTGACGGTTACACCGGGGAGCTGTTTTTT.

This clonotype was detected a few times. The V gene is TRBV11-2, the J gene TRBJ2-7, with D unclear. Per the germline V gene, CDR1 is SGHAT and CDR2 is FQNNGV. The CDR3 has 14 amino acids. V lost 1 base to trimming and J lost 3 bases, with 10 bases between them. CDR3 nucleotides: TGTGCCAGCAGCTTAGCCCTAATCGGCTACGAGCAGTACTTC. Translation gives CASSLALIGYEQYF. Drawing the rest from reference TRBV11-2 and TRBJ2-7, the complete variable domain is EAGVAQSPRYKIIEKRQSVAFWCNPISGHATLYWYQQILGQGPKLLIQFQNNGVVDDSQLPKDRFSAERLKGVDSTLKIQPAKLEDSAVYLCASSLALIGYEQYFGPGTRLTVT.

This chain connects TRBV5-5 to TRBJ2-1; D might be TRBD1 or TRBD2, each matching 6 bases. Per germline, CDR1 SGHKS and CDR2 YYEKEE (reference sequence). This CDR3 has 14 residues. V was shortened by 1 base and J by 9 bases, with 14 bases between the two germline ends. The CDR3 protein is CASSLRGAYGEQFF. CDR3 DNA: TGTGCCAGCAGCTTGAGGGGGGCATACGGTGAGCAGTTCTTC.

As regards this clonotype: Being one base from a much bigger clone, this may be a read error. V gene TRBV6-4 combines with J gene TRBJ2-1; TRBD2 matches at 12 bases. CDR1 and CDR2 from the germline V gene are MRHNA and SNTAGT. With 1 base clipped from V and 6 bases from J, the junction kept 1 base outside the gene matches. The CDR3 has 15 amino acids. CDR3 coding DNA: TGTGCCAGCAGTGACTTGACTAGCGGGAGCAATGAGCAGTTCTTC. It yields the protein CASSDLTSGSNEQFF.

In this sample, this clonotype turned up a few times. A read error may account for a junction end that differs from germline. V gene TRBV29-1 combines with J gene TRBJ1-1; D is perhaps TRBD1 (5 bases). From germline, CDR1 is SQVTM and CDR2 ANQGSEA. The CDR3 extends over 12 amino acids. The CDR3 nucleotides are TGCAGCGTTGATGGCCGTGGGGGTGAAACTTTCTTT. Its protein product is CSVDGRGGETFF.

This clonotype has only a few counts. The chain carries TRBV7-2 and TRBJ2-7; D possibly corresponds to TRBD2 (6 bases). The V gene lost 5 bases and the J gene lost 0 bases, with 8 bases spanning the gap. Looked up from germline, CDR1 is SGHTA and CDR2 is FQGNSA. The CDR3 spans 13 residues. The CDR3 DNA is TGTGCCAGCAGCGCGACTAGCTCCTACGAGCAGTACTTC. Amino acid sequence: CASSATSSYEQYF.

The V gene is TRBV25-1, the J gene TRBJ2-1, with 12 positions matching TRBD2. The CDR3 extends over 17 amino acids. The V gene end was trimmed by 3 bases and the J gene end by 5 bases; junction bases not matched to a gene: 8. CDR1 and CDR2 from the germline V gene are MGHDK and SYGVNS. CDR3 nucleotide sequence: TGTGCCAGCAGTGAGAAGGGGCTAGCGGGAGGGAACAATGAGCAGTTCTTC. As protein: CASSEKGLAGGNNEQFF. The whole variable domain, filled in from reference TRBV25-1 and TRBJ2-1, reads EADIYQTPRYLVIGTGKKITLECSQTMGHDKMYWYQQDPGMELHLIHYSYGVNSTEKGDLSSESTVSRIRTEHFPLTLESARPSHTSQYLCASSEKGLAGGNNEQFFGPGTRLTVL.

About this clonotype: The germline gene is not matched at one end of the junction; a read error may be the cause. The CDR3 here is CANSQDLRPYEQYF. The DNA of the CDR3 is TGTGCCAACAGCCAAGATTTGAGACCCTACGAGCAGTACTTC. The rearrangement uses TRBV3-1 and TRBJ2-7; D is undetermined. CDR1 and CDR2 (germline): LGHDT, YNNKEL (reference sequence). The CDR3 length is 14 residues.

This clonotype showed up just a few times. The V and J genes are TRBV5-6 and TRBJ2-3, with TRBD2 identical over 7 bases. CDR3 size: 16 residues. Trimming removed 2 bases from V and 2 bases from J; junction bases left unmatched: 8. CDR1 is SGHDT and CDR2 is YYEEEE in the germline V gene. CDR3 amino acids: CASSFLRAGNTDTQYF. The CDR3 region has the DNA TGTGCCAGCAGCTTTCTAAGAGCGGGGAACACAGATACGCAGTATTTT.

V and J are TRBV7-9 and TRBJ2-1; a weak D match, TRBD1 (7 bases). V lost 4 bases to trimming and J lost 0 bases, with 28 bases between them. The CDR3 spans 21 residues. CDR1 is SEHNR and CDR2 is FQNEAQ in the germline V gene (reference sequence). CDR3 amino acids: CASSSPRGVVLLSFSYNEQFF. The DNA for the CDR3 is TGTGCCAGCAGCTCGCCCAGGGGGGTTGTGCTCCTGTCTTTCTCCTACAATGAGCAGTTCTTC. The variable domain in full, completed from reference TRBV7-9 and TRBJ2-1, reads DTGVSQNPRHKITKRGQNVTFRCDPISEHNRLYWYRQTLGQGPEFLTYFQNEAQLEKSRLLSDRFSAERPKGSFSTLEIQRTEQGDSAMYLCASSSPRGVVLLSFSYNEQFFGPGTRLTVL.

The chain carries TRBV11-2 and TRBJ2-1, with 9 bases fitting TRBD2. V shed 0 bases and J 8 bases; nucleotides not matched to a gene: 14. CDR3 length equals 18 residues. The V gene's germline CDR1 is SGHAT and CDR2 FQNNGV. This chain's CDR3 is CASSLDFRRSGSSDEQFF. The CDR3 nucleotides read TGTGCCAGCAGCTTAGATTTTCGGCGTAGCGGGAGCAGCGATGAGCAGTTCTTC.

There are a few counts of this clonotype. V and J are TRBV9 and TRBJ1-3; D unclear. This CDR3 region has 12 residues. Germline V lookup: CDR1 SGDLS, CDR2 YYNGEE. Trimming removed 5 bases from V and 0 bases from J, with 3 bases in between. The CDR3 DNA reads as TGTGCCAGCAGTCGCTCTGGAAACACCATATATTTT. Translation: CASSRSGNTIYF. Using reference TRBV9 and TRBJ1-3 for the parts outside the CDR3, the full variable domain is DSGVTQTPKHLITATGQRVTLRCSPRSGDLSVYWYQQSLDQGLQFLIQYYNGEERAKGNILERFSAQQFPDLHSELNLSSLELGDSALYFCASSRSGNTIYFGEGSWLTVV.

This clonotype has a handful of counts. The DNA for the CDR3 is TGCAGTGCTCGAGCGGGGTTCTCTGGAAACACCATATATTTT. Translation: CSARAGFSGNTIYF. V usage is TRBV20-1 and J usage is TRBJ1-3; no firm D call. The germline V gene encodes CDR1 DFQATT and CDR2 SNEGSKA (reference sequence). The ends were cut back, 5 bases at V and 0 bases at J, with 11 bases in the middle. This CDR3 region has 14 residues.

This clonotype has just a few counts. The CDR3 here is CASSETGGAGPFNVYGYTF. CDR3 sequence (DNA): TGTGCCAGCAGCGAGACAGGGGGCGCGGGGCCTTTTAACGTTTATGGCTACACCTTC. The J gene is TRBJ1-2, the V gene TRBV7-2; 10 bases match TRBD1. The CDR3 sequence is 19 residues long. V was pared by 5 bases and J by 5 bases, with 20 bases of the junction left unmatched. Per the germline V gene, CDR1 is SGHTA and CDR2 is FQGNSA.